This TCR beta chain was profiled in a study of early T cells in non-severe SARS-CoV-2 infection. Whole-study context: The study sequenced bulk RNA from unsorted whole blood, with chains unpaired.

Using its own MiXCR run on the 5' RACE reads, TCRdb lists one record per CDR3 protein. Of roughly 100,000 distinct CDR3 sequences in the sample, over 10% were seen once. The TCR sequence derives from an adult who was a healthcare worker with PCR-confirmed SARS-CoV-2 infection or an uninfected control (not recorded which). The sample taken for sequencing was whole blood.

The CDR3 DNA is TGTGCCAGCAGCTTTAACGGGGCCTACAATGAGCAGTTCTTC. Protein sequence: CASSFNGAYNEQFF. The rearrangement links TRBV11-2 to TRBJ2-1; weak D call: TRBD2 (5 bases). There are 14 residues in the CDR3. Per the germline V gene, CDR1 is SGHAT and CDR2 is FQNNGV. The V end lost 3 bases, the J end lost 2 bases, and 8 bases lay between the germline ends.